Each of the 18 T cell receptor beta chains below was sequenced from the same sample in a study of CD8 T cells in ankylosing spondylitis. TCRdb passed the 5' RACE reads through MiXCR, listing each CDR3 protein once. The table lists under 400,000 distinct CDR3 sequences, around 10% of them singletons. The sample was blood, either unsorted or a sorted T cell fraction (not recorded which). All receptors come from a female donor with ankylosing spondylitis or in good health (not recorded which).

This clonotype occurred many times. V gene TRBV6-5 combines with J gene TRBJ1-2; possibly TRBD1 for D (6 bases). CDR1 and CDR2 from the germline V gene are MNHEY and SVGAGI. V was trimmed by 4 bases and J by 4 bases, leaving 13 bases between them. The CDR3 totals 14 residues. CDR3 coding DNA: TGTGCCAGCAGTTCCCGGACAGCCTCCTATGGCTACACCTTC. Amino acids: CASSSRTASYGYTF.

This clonotype occurred many times. The rearrangement uses TRBV5-6 and TRBJ2-5; D may match TRBD1 or TRBD2 (5 bases each). Germline CDR1 reads SGHDT; CDR2 reads YYEEEE. This CDR3 has 13 residues. V lost 4 bases, J lost 5 bases, and 12 bases lay in between. CDR3 in amino acids: CASSGTELETQYF. CDR3 bases: TGTGCCAGCAGCGGGACGGAACTGGAGACCCAGTACTTC.

This clonotype was seen at least ten times. V gene TRBV29-1 combines with J gene TRBJ2-1, with D perhaps matching TRBD1 or TRBD2 (5 bases each). V dropped 7 bases and J dropped 5 bases, with 24 bases sitting between them. There are 16 residues in the CDR3. Per germline, CDR1 SQVTM and CDR2 ANQGSEA. The CDR3 nucleotides are TGCAGCGCCCCGGAATGGAGGAGCCCAGGGAACAATGAGCAGTTCTTC. Translated, it gives CSAPEWRSPGNNEQFF.

The J gene is TRBJ2-7, the V gene TRBV9, with 7 bases matching TRBD1. The CDR3 totals 14 residues. J gave up 3 bases and V 4 bases, and 7 bases lay outside the gene matches. The germline V gene encodes CDR1 SGDLS and CDR2 YYNGEE. The CDR3 DNA reads TGTGCCAGCAGCACAACGGGACAGAGCTACGAGCAGTACTTC. This encodes CASSTTGQSYEQYF.

In this sample, this clonotype turned up many times. The chain couples TRBV12-3 or TRBV12-4 to TRBJ1-2; 9 nucleotides agree with TRBD1. The CDR3 spans 14 residues. V was pared by 6 bases and J by 8 bases, with 10 bases of the junction left unmatched. The CDR3: CASSPTGQGYGYTF. CDR3 nucleotides: TGTGCCAGCAGCCCGACCGGACAGGGGTACGGCTACACCTTC.

The table lists this clonotype with many counts. The V gene is TRBV5-6, the J gene TRBJ2-5; 7 positions match TRBD1. The ends lost 0 bases at V and 3 bases at J; junction bases unmatched: 2. Germline CDR1 and CDR2: SGHDT and YYEEEE. CDR3 length: 14 residues. For the CDR3, the DNA is TGTGCCAGCAGCTTGGTCGGACAGGAAGAGACCCAGTACTTC. Its translation is CASSLVGQEETQYF.

As regards this clonotype: Sequence at one end of the junction differs from germline and may be a read error. The rearrangement uses TRBV20-1 and TRBJ2-2; TRBD2 agrees at 12 bases. Germline lookup yields CDR1 DFQATT and CDR2 SNEGSKA (reference sequence). The CDR3 has 16 residues. CDR3 coding DNA: TGCTGTGCTAGACTAGCGGGAGCCTCGAACACCGGGGAGCTGTTTTTT. Its translation is CCARLAGASNTGELFF.

This clonotype was seen at least ten times. The chain couples TRBV6-1 to TRBJ1-5; unclear D gene. Germline loops: CDR1 MNHNS, CDR2 SASEGT. Trimming took 4 bases from V and 7 from J, leaving 11 bases between them. The CDR3 length is 13 residues. CDR3 region: CASSVRAKQPQHF. The DNA of the CDR3 is TGTGCCAGCAGTGTTAGGGCGAAGCAGCCCCAGCATTTT.

Turning to this clonotype: A read error is possible here, since a much larger clone lies one base away. V is TRBV25-1 and J is TRBJ1-6, with D hard to call. Trimming cost V 7 bases and J 7 bases, with 14 bases left between them. The length of the CDR3 is 14 residues. CDR1 MGHDK and CDR2 SYGVNS come from the germline V gene. This CDR3 reads CASIDTQKNSPLHF. The DNA for the CDR3 is TGTGCCAGCATAGATACGCAGAAGAATTCACCCCTCCACTTT.

This clonotype was observed at least ten times. The rearrangement joins TRBV4-3 to TRBJ1-3; maybe TRBD1 (6 bases). The CDR3 is 17 amino acids. The V gene lost 0 bases and the J gene lost 0 bases, with 12 bases spanning the gap. CDR1 and CDR2 from the germline V gene are LGHNA and YSLEER. The CDR3 protein is CASSQEPQGVSGNTIYF. Written as DNA, the CDR3 is TGCGCCAGCAGCCAAGAACCACAGGGAGTCTCTGGAAACACCATATATTTT.

The sample holds many counts of this clonotype. The chain links TRBV20-1 to TRBJ1-4; D is ambiguous. Germline CDR1 DFQATT, CDR2 SNEGSKA (reference sequence). The CDR3 runs 13 residues. Trimming took off 6 bases at V and 8 bases at J, with 16 bases between the two ends. CDR3 region: CSAPAPGREKLFF. CDR3 DNA sequence: TGCAGTGCCCCAGCCCCGGGAAGGGAAAAACTGTTTTTT.

This clonotype appeared many times. This CDR3 is CASRREIPQNTEAFF. The CDR3 nucleotides are TGTGCCAGCAGACGTGAGATACCCCAGAACACTGAAGCTTTCTTT. The chain uses TRBV12-3 or TRBV12-4 and TRBJ1-1; no firm D call. V lost 6 bases and J lost 1, with 15 bases in between. The CDR3 loop spans 15 amino acids.

This clonotype appeared many times. The V gene is TRBV19, the J gene TRBJ2-5, with a tentative D call TRBD2 (7 bases). V was shortened by 9 bases and J by 4 bases, with 18 bases between the two germline ends. The CDR3 extends over 14 amino acids. Germline V gene sequence: CDR1 LNHDA, CDR2 SQIVND (reference sequence). The CDR3 coding sequence is TGTGCCAGCGGAGGCGGGGGCGACTTAGAGACCCAGTACTTC. Protein sequence: CASGGGGDLETQYF.

This clonotype was recorded many times. The chain links TRBV3-1 to TRBJ2-5; D is unresolved. CDR3 length equals 12 residues. Germline V gene sequence: CDR1 LGHDT, CDR2 YNNKEL (reference sequence). Trimming shortened V by 0 bases and J by 4 bases, and 3 bases separated the two germline ends. The CDR3: CASSQEGETQYF. In DNA, the CDR3 is TGTGCCAGCAGCCAAGAAGGAGAGACCCAGTACTTC.

Ten or more counts support this clonotype. This sequence joins TRBV5-1 and TRBJ1-2; no definite D call. CDR3 length: 13 residues. V dropped 0 bases and J dropped 6 bases, with 9 bases sitting between them. Looked up from germline, CDR1 is SGHRS and CDR2 is YFSETQ. The CDR3 bases are TGCGCCAGCAGCTTGGGGTCAGAACATGGCTACACCTTC. Translation gives CASSLGSEHGYTF.

Only a few counts were recorded for this clonotype. The V gene is TRBV28, the J gene TRBJ2-3; a weak D match, TRBD2 (6 bases). The CDR3 extends over 20 amino acids. Germline values: CDR1 MDHEN, CDR2 SYDVKM. V shed 6 bases and J shed 0 bases, with 28 bases lying between them. The CDR3 region has the DNA TGTGCCAGCAGCCCCGTTAGCGGAGCTCACCATATCTCCAGCACAGATACGCAGTATTTT. It specifies CASSPVSGAHHISSTDTQYF.

This clonotype was observed many times. V gene TRBV6-6 combines with J gene TRBJ2-7, with D unclear. Trimming cost V 6 bases and J 1 base, with 7 bases left between them. The CDR3 consists of 12 residues. Germline CDR1 is MNHNY and CDR2 is SVGAGI (reference sequence). CDR3 in amino acids: CASRGPSYEQYF. The CDR3 bases are TGTGCCAGCAGGGGCCCTTCCTACGAGCAGTACTTC.

This clonotype was seen repeatedly, ten times or more. This rearrangement joins TRBV6-1 to TRBJ1-2; weak D call: TRBD1 (5 bases). Germline V lookup: CDR1 MNHNS, CDR2 SASEGT. There are 14 residues in the CDR3. The ends were cut back, 6 bases at V and 8 bases at J, with 19 bases in the middle. This CDR3 is CASSPWHGGQGYTF. The CDR3, as DNA: TGTGCCAGCAGCCCTTGGCACGGCGGACAAGGCTACACCTTC.